The 27 T cell receptor beta chains presented below share a single source sample, sequenced in a study of T cell repertoires in cytomegalovirus infection. TCRdb independently ran MiXCR on the reads; one entry per CDR3 protein. The top ten hold around 2.6% of the sample, which has about 740,000 distinct CDR3 sequences, about 40% seen once. Material: PBMCs. Receptor source: a human donor in good health (CMV status not recorded). Some clones in this sample may be carry-over from other donors' samples.

This clonotype showed up just a few times. V is TRBV7-2 and J is TRBJ2-2; 7 nucleotides agree with TRBD2. Germline loops: CDR1 SGHTA, CDR2 FQGNSA. The CDR3 totals 16 residues. V was clipped by 1 base and J by 1 base; unmatched bases: 3. For the CDR3, the DNA is TGTGCCAGCAGCTTAGTGGGGGGGAGGAACACCGGGGAGCTGTTTTTT. Residues: CASSLVGGRNTGELFF.

The chain links TRBV15 to TRBJ1-2; 8 bases line up with TRBD1. This CDR3 has 15 residues. Germline CDR1 LNHNV, CDR2 YYDKDF (reference sequence). With 2 bases clipped from V and 4 bases from J, the junction kept 6 bases outside the gene matches. CDR3 coding DNA: TGTGCCACCAGCAGACAAACGACAGGGGCCTATGGCTACACCTTC. This sequence encodes CATSRQTTGAYGYTF.

V gene TRBV27 combines with J gene TRBJ1-6; 11 nucleotides match TRBD1. J lost 5 bases, V lost 5 bases, and 5 bases had no gene match. The V gene's germline CDR1 is MNHEY and CDR2 SMNVEV (reference sequence). The CDR3 extends over 16 amino acids. The CDR3 protein is CASSSWTGGHNSPLHF. The CDR3 DNA reads TGTGCCAGCAGTAGTTGGACAGGGGGCCATAATTCACCCCTCCACTTT.

This rearrangement joins TRBV20-1 to TRBJ2-1; possible D gene TRBD1, 6 bases. The CDR3 loop spans 14 amino acids. V was pared by 2 bases and J by 6 bases, with 14 bases between. The germline V gene has CDR1 DFQATT and CDR2 SNEGSKA (reference sequence). CDR3 sequence (DNA): TGCAGTGCTAGACCATTGGACAGTACCAATGAGCAGTTCTTC. Translation: CSARPLDSTNEQFF.

The table lists this clonotype with many counts. The chain couples TRBV7-8 to TRBJ2-7, with 10 bases that match TRBD2. Germline CDR1 SGHVS, CDR2 FQNEAQ. Losses at the gene ends were 5 bases for V and 0 bases for J; bases not matched to a gene: 4. This CDR3 comprises 15 residues. CDR3 in amino acids: CASSIWTSGSYEQYF. The CDR3 nucleotides are TGTGCCAGCAGCATATGGACTAGCGGCTCCTACGAGCAGTACTTC.

Concerning this clonotype: No conserved phenylalanine or tryptophan ends this CDR3, so it is likely a read error. The DNA is left out, because the CDR3 cannot be placed on it with certainty; the CDR3 is given as TCRdb lists it. The chain couples TRBV6-2 or TRBV6-3 to TRBJ1-2. Ends included, the CDR3 has 14 residues. Germline V gene lookup returns CDR1 MNHEY and CDR2 SVGEGT. Here the CDR3 reads CASSYENFRYGYTL.

This clonotype was seen at least ten times. The gene calls are TRBV14 and TRBJ1-6; D gene ambiguous. This CDR3 has 12 amino acids. The ends were cut back, 1 base at V and 9 bases at J, with 4 bases in the middle. The germline V gene has CDR1 SGHDN and CDR2 FVKESK. Written as DNA, the CDR3 is TGTGCCAGCAGCCAAGGTCCTTCACCCCTCCACTTT. Translation: CASSQGPSPLHF. Combining the CDR3 with reference TRBV14 and TRBJ1-6 gives the whole variable domain EAGVTQFPSHSVIEKGQTVTLRCDPISGHDNLYWYRRVMGKEIKFLLHFVKESKQDESGMPNNRFLAERTGGTYSTLKVQPAELEDSGVYFCASSQGPSPLHFGNGTRLTVT.

V and J are TRBV25-1 and TRBJ2-5; the D is unclear. Looked up from germline, CDR1 is MGHDK and CDR2 is SYGVNS. The CDR3 runs to 14 residues. V gave up 1 base and J gave up 7 bases, with 13 bases separating them. Here the CDR3 DNA reads TGTGCCAGCAGTGAATCTTCCCCCCTGGGGACCCAGTACTTC. Translating gives CASSESSPLGTQYF. The full variable domain, completed using reference TRBV25-1 and TRBJ2-5, is EADIYQTPRYLVIGTGKKITLECSQTMGHDKMYWYQQDPGMELHLIHYSYGVNSTEKGDLSSESTVSRIRTEHFPLTLESARPSHTSQYLCASSESSPLGTQYFGPGTRLLVL.

This clonotype occurred a few times. The chain employs TRBV2 and TRBJ1-6, with TRBD1 identical over 8 bases. In germline, CDR1 is SNHLY, CDR2 FYNNEI. Unmatched junction bases numbered 7, after V lost 4 bases and J lost 8 bases. The length of the CDR3 is 15 residues. In DNA form, the CDR3 reads TGTGCCAGCAGTGGTCTGGGACAGGTGGATTCACCCCTCCACTTT. It encodes CASSGLGQVDSPLHF.

The J gene is TRBJ1-4, the V gene TRBV25-1; D is perhaps TRBD1 (6 bases). Trimming took off 3 bases at V and 8 bases at J, with 16 bases between the two ends. The CDR3 is made up of 15 amino acids. The germline V gene encodes CDR1 MGHDK and CDR2 SYGVNS. The CDR3 DNA reads as TGTGCCAGCAGTGATCCCCAGGGGATGGGGGAAAAACTGTTTTTT. It yields the protein CASSDPQGMGEKLFF.

This clonotype was picked up many times. The V and J genes are TRBV7-2 and TRBJ1-5, with D tentatively TRBD1 (6 bases). This CDR3 comprises 16 residues. The V end was cut by 3 bases, the J end by 0 bases, with 12 bases between. Germline assignment: CDR1 SGHTA and CDR2 FQGNSA. Here the CDR3 reads CASSLWGADSNQPQHF. The CDR3 DNA sequence: TGTGCCAGCAGCTTGTGGGGGGCCGATAGCAATCAGCCCCAGCATTTT. The entire variable domain, with the rest obtained from reference TRBV7-2 and TRBJ1-5, is as follows: GAGVSQSPSNKVTEKGKDVELRCDPISGHTALYWYRQSLGQGLEFLIYFQGNSAPDKSGLPSDRFSAERTGGSVSTLTIQRTQQEDSAVYLCASSLWGADSNQPQHFGDGTRLSIL.

A word on this clonotype: A clone one base away is much larger, so this may be a read error. The conserved final phenylalanine or tryptophan is absent from the CDR3, which likely points to a read error. The rearrangement joins TRBV7-2 to TRBJ1-2; D might be TRBD1 (5 bases). In germline, CDR1 is SGHTA, CDR2 FQGNSA. V lost 2 bases to trimming and J lost 3 bases, with 13 bases between them. This CDR3 contains 15 residues. The CDR3 nucleotides read TGTGCCAGCAGCTTACAGGGCCACCCGTACTATGGCTACACCTTA. Protein sequence: CASSLQGHPYYGYTL.

This rearrangement joins TRBV15 to TRBJ1-1; possibly TRBD1 for D (5 bases). Germline values: CDR1 LNHNV, CDR2 YYDKDF (reference sequence). The ends were cut back, 5 bases at V and 0 bases at J, with 13 bases in the middle. This CDR3 comprises 15 residues. CDR3 DNA sequence: TGTGCCACCAGCTCCTTGGGGGGTTTGAACACTGAAGCTTTCTTT. It specifies CATSSLGGLNTEAFF.

For this clonotype: An end of the junction does not agree with germline; a read error may underlie this. The V call is TRBV18, the J call TRBJ2-7, with a possible D match to TRBD1 (8 bases). The CDR3 is 14 amino acids. The germline gives CDR1 KGHSH, CDR2 LQKENI. This CDR3 is CASSPQGGIYEQYF. The CDR3 coding sequence is TGTGCCAGCTCCCCACAGGGGGGGATTTACGAGCAGTACTTC.

The chain is built from TRBV7-2 and TRBJ2-3; 12 positions agree with TRBD2. CDR1 and CDR2 from the germline V gene are SGHTA and FQGNSA. After removal of 5 bases from V and 2 bases from J, the junction contained 5 bases not matched to a gene. This CDR3 spans 16 amino acids. The CDR3 DNA sequence: TGTGCCAGCAGCGGTAGACTAGCGGGAGACACAGATACGCAGTATTTT. Translating it yields CASSGRLAGDTDTQYF.

The chain joins TRBV7-2 to TRBJ2-3, with 7 nucleotides matching TRBD2. Trimming removed 4 bases from V and 10 bases from J; junction bases left unmatched: 8. This CDR3 spans 13 amino acids. Germline assignment: CDR1 SGHTA and CDR2 FQGNSA. CDR3 sequence reads: CASSSGRSRAQYF. The DNA of the CDR3 is TGTGCCAGCAGCTCCGGGAGGTCCCGGGCGCAGTATTTT.

The J gene is TRBJ1-4, the V gene TRBV19; D ambiguous. The V end lost 5 bases, the J end lost 4 bases, and 11 bases lay between the germline ends. CDR3 length equals 14 residues. Germline V gives CDR1 LNHDA, CDR2 SQIVND (reference sequence). This chain's CDR3 is CASSRSVRNEKLFF. The CDR3 nucleotides are TGTGCCAGTAGTCGGTCAGTCCGTAATGAAAAACTGTTTTTT.

This clonotype was observed many times. The rearrangement uses TRBV7-2 and TRBJ2-5; D unclear. Trimming stripped 4 bases from V and 2 bases from J, with 8 bases between. The germline gives CDR1 SGHTA, CDR2 FQGNSA. CDR3 length: 13 amino acids. Written as DNA, the CDR3 is TGTGCCAGCAGCTCAAATATACAAGAGACCCAGTACTTC. As protein: CASSSNIQETQYF.

This clonotype was seen many times. The V and J genes are TRBV2 and TRBJ2-1; the match to TRBD2 covers 9 bases. Germline assignment: CDR1 SNHLY and CDR2 FYNNEI. J lost 10 bases, V lost 3 bases, and 10 bases had no gene match. CDR3 length: 15 amino acids. The CDR3 spells CASSDGTSIWREQFF. The CDR3 bases are TGTGCCAGCAGTGATGGGACTAGCATTTGGCGCGAGCAGTTCTTC.

The V call is TRBV7-9, the J call TRBJ1-4; D might be TRBD1 (5 bases). This CDR3 spans 16 amino acids. V was clipped by 4 bases and J by 7 bases, with 19 bases between them. The V gene's germline CDR1 is SEHNR and CDR2 FQNEAQ (reference sequence). CDR3 residues: CASSSPRRGLGEKLFF. The CDR3 coding sequence is TGTGCCAGCAGCTCCCCCCGTAGGGGTCTCGGTGAAAAACTGTTTTTT.

This sequence joins TRBV3-1 and TRBJ1-2; 9 bases fit TRBD1. Germline loops: CDR1 LGHDT, CDR2 YNNKEL (reference sequence). The trim removed 3 bases at V and 1 base at J, leaving 3 bases unmatched. The CDR3 totals 15 residues. The CDR3 DNA is TGTGCCAGCAGCCACTGGACAGGGGTTAACTATGGCTACACCTTC. Protein sequence: CASSHWTGVNYGYTF. Full variable domain (outside the CDR3, taken from reference TRBV3-1 and TRBJ1-2): DTAVSQTPKYLVTQMGNDKSIKCEQNLGHDTMYWYKQDSKKFLKIMFSYNNKELIINETVPNRFSPKSPDKAHLNLHINSLELGDSAVYFCASSHWTGVNYGYTFGSGTRLTVV.

This rearrangement joins TRBV5-5 to TRBJ2-1; 11 nucleotides align to TRBD2. Germline V gene data show CDR1 as SGHKS and CDR2 as YYEKEE (reference sequence). The trim removed 4 bases at V and 5 bases at J, leaving 2 bases unmatched. CDR3 size: 14 residues. This chain's CDR3 is CASSVGLADNEQFF. The CDR3 bases are TGTGCCAGCAGCGTGGGACTAGCGGACAATGAGCAGTTCTTC.

The sample holds a few counts of this clonotype. The V call is TRBV27, the J call TRBJ1-1; the D gene is possibly TRBD1 (6 bases). The V end lost 3 bases, the J end lost 7 bases, and 12 bases lay between the germline ends. Germline CDR1 is MNHEY and CDR2 is SMNVEV (reference sequence). This CDR3 comprises 13 residues. DNA for the CDR3: TGTGCCAGCAGTTTGGGGGGGGGCGGTGAAGCTTTCTTT. Protein product: CASSLGGGGEAFF.

V and J are TRBV30 and TRBJ1-3; TRBD1 matches at 7 bases. In germline, CDR1 is GTSNPN, CDR2 SVGIG (reference sequence). With V trimmed by 2 bases and J by 2 bases, 6 bases remained unmatched. The CDR3 spans 15 residues. CDR3 sequence reads: CAWSLGQTPGNTIYF. Here the CDR3 DNA reads TGTGCCTGGAGTTTGGGACAGACACCTGGAAACACCATATATTTT.

CDR3 DNA: TGTGCCAGCAGCTTGGTAGAAACGGGATCACACACAGATACGCAGTATTTT. It yields the protein CASSLVETGSHTDTQYF. V usage is TRBV7-2 and J usage is TRBJ2-3; D possibly corresponds to TRBD2 (5 bases). Between the trimmed V and J ends, which lost 3 bases and 2 bases, there was a span of 18 bases. This CDR3 spans 17 amino acids. Germline CDR1 is SGHTA and CDR2 is FQGNSA.

In regard to this clonotype: The junction departs from germline at one end; a sequencing error may be responsible. The CDR3 loop is CASSIRSTESFF. In DNA form, the CDR3 reads TGTGCCAGTAGTATAAGGAGCACTGAATCTTTCTTT. The V call is TRBV19, the J call TRBJ1-1; D is unresolved. The CDR3 runs to 12 residues. From germline, CDR1 is LNHDA and CDR2 SQIVND (reference sequence).

This rearrangement joins TRBV6-2 or TRBV6-3 to TRBJ1-1, with TRBD1 as a possible D gene (6 bases). The germline V gene has CDR1 MNHEY and CDR2 SVGEGT. The germline V and J ends were trimmed by 2 bases and 8 bases, with 15 bases remaining between them. The CDR3 extends over 14 amino acids. The CDR3 coding sequence is TGTGCCAGCAGTTACGTAGCCGGACAGTGGGAAGCTTTCTTT. Residues: CASSYVAGQWEAFF.